Each of the 29 T cell receptor beta chains below was sequenced from the same sample in a study of T cells expressing NK-cell markers. No DNA is given; TCRdb re-called the 5' RACE reads and lists each CDR3 protein once. This listing includes about 260,000 distinct CDR3 sequences. Sequencing was carried out using blood T cells: a sorted CD56 or NKG2C T cell subset, CD4+ or CD8+ T cells, or bulk PBMC T cells (not recorded which). The source of these receptors is a man aged 18 to 30 in good health.

V is TRBV5-1 and J is TRBJ2-7; TCRdb's D gene call, TRBD2, goes unchecked for lack of DNA. This CDR3 has 15 residues. Germline lookup yields CDR1 SGHRS and CDR2 YFSETQ. The CDR3 here is CASSPTGASGSEQYF.

The chain couples TRBV6-5 to TRBJ2-5; without DNA, the TCRdb call of TRBD1 cannot be checked. CDR3 length: 18 amino acids. Germline V lookup: CDR1 MNHEY, CDR2 SVGAGI. The CDR3: CASSYPPTHDRRGETQYF.

The rearrangement uses TRBV12-3 or TRBV12-4 and TRBJ2-7; TCRdb's D call, TRBD2, is unchecked because there is no DNA. The CDR3 has 16 residues. The CDR3 protein is CASSLARTSGRSEQYF.

The chain has TRBV9 and TRBJ2-3; TCRdb outputs TRBD2, but without DNA this stays unchecked. Germline assignment: CDR1 SGDLS and CDR2 YYNGEE. This CDR3 is built from 15 residues. CDR3 loop: CASSVTSGRTDTQYF.

The rearrangement links TRBV20-1 to TRBJ2-3; TCRdb picks TRBD1, but there is no DNA to check that call. The CDR3 has 14 residues. Germline CDR1 is DFQATT and CDR2 is SNEGSKA (reference sequence). This chain's CDR3 is CSALGGPSTDTQYF.

The CDR3 loop is CASRGRQGSNQPQHF. This chain joins TRBV5-8 and TRBJ1-5; the TCRdb call, TRBD1, lacks DNA for checking. The CDR3 extends over 15 amino acids. Per the germline V gene, CDR1 is SGHTS and CDR2 is YDEGEE.

V and J are TRBV7-8 and TRBJ1-6. There are 13 residues in the CDR3. CDR1 SGHVS and CDR2 FQNEAQ come from the germline V gene. The CDR3: CASSLVGDSPLHF.

This chain uses TRBV12-3 or TRBV12-4 with TRBJ2-7; TCRdb lists TRBD1, though no DNA is available to test this call. The CDR3 totals 15 residues. The CDR3 is CASSHRVTRTYEQYF.

The chain is built from TRBV18 and TRBJ2-3; TCRdb names TRBD1, which stays unverified in the absence of DNA. Germline assignment: CDR1 KGHSH and CDR2 LQKENI. CDR3 length: 14 amino acids. This chain's CDR3 is CASHPGLATDTQYF.

The gene calls are TRBV7-3 and TRBJ2-1; TCRdb reports TRBD2, a call that lacks DNA to check it against. Germline-derived CDR1 and CDR2 are SGHTA and FQGTGA. CDR3 length equals 17 residues. This chain's CDR3 is CASSLRDSITSYNEQFF.

The gene calls are TRBV20-1 and TRBJ1-2. In germline, CDR1 is DFQATT, CDR2 SNEGSKA (reference sequence). CDR3 length: 14 residues. CDR3 protein: CSARPNLANYGYTF.

The rearrangement joins TRBV2 to TRBJ2-3. The CDR3 runs 13 residues. Germline lookup yields CDR1 SNHLY and CDR2 FYNNEI. The CDR3: CALRSSSTDTQYF.

Frequency places this clonotype as medium-sized (0.01 to 0.1%). The V call is TRBV5-1, the J call TRBJ2-6; TCRdb's assignment of TRBD1 cannot be checked, as there is no DNA. There are 16 residues in the CDR3. CDR1 and CDR2 (germline): SGHRS, YFSETQ. CDR3 region: CASSSTGGSGANVLTF.

The genes are TRBV7-8 and TRBJ1-6. Germline V gene data show CDR1 as SGHVS and CDR2 as FQNEAQ. CDR3 size: 13 residues. The CDR3 region is CASSLRNNSPLHF.

The chain uses TRBV29-1 and TRBJ2-5; lacking DNA, the TRBD2 call made by TCRdb goes unchecked. CDR1 is SQVTM, CDR2 ANQGSEA, per germline. The length of the CDR3 is 13 residues. CDR3 amino acids: CSVGGPSSETQYF.

The chain is built from TRBV4-2 and TRBJ2-5; TCRdb indicates TRBD1, and absent DNA this call remains unverified. CDR1 LGHNA and CDR2 YNFKEQ come from the germline V gene. The CDR3 is 16 residues long. The CDR3 spells CASSQNRQGAGETQYF.

The chain uses TRBV11-2 and TRBJ2-1; the D gene TCRdb calls, TRBD2, cannot be checked with no DNA. Germline CDR1 reads SGHAT; CDR2 reads FQNNGV. The CDR3 loop spans 16 amino acids. The CDR3 spells CASSLRVAGGGNEQFF.

V is TRBV18 and J is TRBJ2-1; TCRdb reports TRBD1, a call that lacks DNA to check it against. The CDR3 is 13 amino acids. Germline V CDR1 and CDR2: KGHSH, LQKENI. The CDR3 region is CASSPPPQTEQFF.

V gene TRBV19 combines with J gene TRBJ2-1; no DNA is available, so the TRBD1 call from TCRdb remains unchecked. The CDR3 length is 14 residues. Per germline, CDR1 LNHDA and CDR2 SQIVND (reference sequence). CDR3 sequence reads: CASSVRDSYNEQFF.

The rearrangement links TRBV5-1 to TRBJ2-3. The CDR3 runs to 16 residues. Per the germline V gene, CDR1 is SGHRS and CDR2 is YFSETQ. CDR3 region: CASSLPDLYTTDTQYF. The full variable domain, completed using reference TRBV5-1 and TRBJ2-3, is KAGVTQTPRYLIKTRGQQVTLSCSPISGHRSVSWYQQTPGQGLQFLFEYFSETQRNKGNFPGRFSGRQFSNSRSEMNVSTLELGDSALYLCASSLPDLYTTDTQYFGPGTRLTVL.

The chain joins TRBV5-1 to TRBJ2-3. The CDR3 covers 14 residues. Germline V gene lookup returns CDR1 SGHRS and CDR2 YFSETQ. The CDR3 sequence: CASSVDSHGDTQYF.

CDR3 residues: CAIRKGQGQETQYF. This chain joins TRBV10-3 and TRBJ2-5; TCRdb outputs TRBD1, but without DNA this stays unchecked. This CDR3 has 14 amino acids. Germline V gives CDR1 ENHRY, CDR2 SYGVKD.

The chain joins TRBV27 to TRBJ2-7. Germline values: CDR1 MNHEY, CDR2 SMNVEV (reference sequence). The CDR3 length is 14 residues. CDR3 residues: CASSSWTSVGEQYF.

The V and J genes are TRBV7-2 and TRBJ1-4; without DNA, the TCRdb call of TRBD1 cannot be checked. Germline lookup yields CDR1 SGHTA and CDR2 FQGNSA. CDR3 length equals 13 residues. The CDR3 sequence is CASTQGNREKLFF. Full variable domain (outside the CDR3, taken from reference TRBV7-2 and TRBJ1-4): GAGVSQSPSNKVTEKGKDVELRCDPISGHTALYWYRQSLGQGLEFLIYFQGNSAPDKSGLPSDRFSAERTGGSVSTLTIQRTQQEDSAVYLCASTQGNREKLFFGSGTQLSVL.

V is TRBV6-2 or TRBV6-3 and J is TRBJ2-1; with no DNA, the TCRdb D assignment of TRBD2 cannot be verified. Looked up from germline, CDR1 is MNHEY and CDR2 is SVGEGT. The CDR3 consists of 14 residues. The CDR3 reads CASRPGGSIDEQFF.

This chain links TRBV12-3 or TRBV12-4 with TRBJ2-1; there is no DNA to check the TCRdb D call of TRBD2. CDR3 length equals 12 residues. The CDR3 protein is CASSVPPGEQFF.

The chain is built from TRBV10-3 and TRBJ1-2; TCRdb indicates TRBD1, and absent DNA this call remains unverified. CDR3 length: 14 residues. Germline V gene lookup returns CDR1 ENHRY and CDR2 SYGVKD. The CDR3 here is CAAQGQGASGGYTF.

This rearrangement joins TRBV20-1 to TRBJ2-3. The germline CDR1 and CDR2 sequences are DFQATT and SNEGSKA (reference sequence). This CDR3 region has 14 residues. The CDR3 spells CSASARSSTDTQYF.

This chain joins TRBV19 and TRBJ1-6. CDR1 and CDR2 (germline): LNHDA, SQIVND (reference sequence). The CDR3 has 15 residues. CDR3 amino acids: CASTGTSSYNSPLHF.